These T cell receptor beta chains were read from a single sample in a study of blood T cell repertoires in COVID-19. Sequenced by immunoSEQ multiplex PCR; TCRdb stores in-frame clones only, minus some. The sample shows 140,000 or so clones, approximately 85% of them seen only once. Sequencing was performed on peripheral blood. The receptors originated from a man aged 45 to 65 with acute or convalescent COVID-19. Both conserved end residues are part of each CDR3. The D gene is left open where the match is weak. Clone size appears in some rows only: once, few, many, or a class for an expanded clone.

cdr3_length | clone_size | d_call | j_call | v_call | cdr3_nt | cdr3_aa
13 | once | TRBD1 | TRBJ1-1 | TRBV28 | TGTGCCAGCAAGCGGACAGGGAACACTGAAGCTTTCTTT | CASKRTGNTEAFF
12 | NA | TRBD1 | TRBJ1-2 | TRBV20-1 | TGCAGTGCTAGTGAAGGGGGACAGCTATACACCTTC | CSASEGGQLYTF
16 | NA | NA | TRBJ2-5 | TRBV6-5 | TGTGCCAGCAGTTTCGGGGAGGGGGGCTTGGGAGAGACCCAGTACTTC | CASSFGEGGLGETQYF
16 | NA | NA | TRBJ2-1 | TRBV4-1 | TGCGCCAGCAGCCAAGATCTGGCTAGCTCCTACAATGAGCAGTTCTTC | CASSQDLASSYNEQFF
15 | NA | TRBD1 | TRBJ2-7 | TRBV27 | TGTGCCAGCAGTTTCACAGGGGGCTCGGCATACGAGCAGTACTTC | CASSFTGGSAYEQYF
17 | NA | TRBD1 | TRBJ1-2 | TRBV2 | TGTGCCAGCAGTGGGGTGGACAGGGCCGTACAAAGCTATGGCTACACCTTC | CASSGVDRAVQSYGYTF
16 | NA | TRBD1 | TRBJ2-2 | TRBV5-1 | TGCGCCAGCAGCCCGGGACAGGGGACGGAAACCGGGGAGCTGTTTTTT | CASSPGQGTETGELFF
16 | once | TRBD2 | TRBJ2-2 | TRBV14 | TGTGCCAGCAGCCAAGATAGCGGGGGGTACACCGGGGAGCTGTTTTTT | CASSQDSGGYTGELFF
19 | NA | TRBD1 | TRBJ2-1 | TRBV27 | TGTGCCAGCAGTTTATGGCCCCCTTTCGATGACAGGGCCTACAATGAGCAGTTCTTC | CASSLWPPFDDRAYNEQFF
13 | NA | NA | TRBJ1-1 | TRBV6-5 | TGTGCCAGCAGTTCCAGACTTAACACTGAAGCTTTCTTT | CASSSRLNTEAFF
17 | NA | TRBD1 | TRBJ2-2 | TRBV11-2 | TGTGCCAGCAGCTTAGATCGGGACAGTCCTTCGACCGGGGAGCTGTTTTTT | CASSLDRDSPSTGELFF
15 | NA | NA | TRBJ2-1 | TRBV7-9 | TGTGCCAGCAGCTTAGGGGGCTACGCTTACAATGAGCAGTTCTTC | CASSLGGYAYNEQFF
14 | NA | NA | TRBJ1-1 | TRBV5-1 | TGCGCCAGCAGCTTGGTGCAGGCGAACACTGAAGCTTTCTTT | CASSLVQANTEAFF
12 | NA | NA | TRBJ2-5 | TRBV11-2 | TGTGCCAGCAGCTTCGGGGGAGAGACCCAGTACTTC | CASSFGGETQYF
15 | NA | NA | TRBJ1-2 | TRBV4-1 | TGCGCCAGCAGCCAAGCCGTGGGAGAGCTCTATGGCTACACCTTC | CASSQAVGELYGYTF
11 | NA | TRBD2 | TRBJ2-7 | TRBV20-1 | TGCAGTGCAACACTAGCGTACGAGCAGTACTTC | CSATLAYEQYF
19 | NA | TRBD1 | TRBJ2-7 | TRBV24-1 | TGTGCCACCAGTGATTTGTCGAGATCGGGACAGCCGTTATCCTACGAGCAGTACTTC | CATSDLSRSGQPLSYEQYF
18 | NA | TRBD1 | TRBJ2-2 | TRBV3-1/TRBV3-2 | TGTGCCAGCAGCTATCACACCGGGACAGGGATTTCTACCGGGGAGCTGTTTTTT | CASSYHTGTGISTGELFF
12 | NA | NA | TRBJ2-1 | TRBV7-3 | TGTGCCAGCAGCCAACAGGCTGGTGAGCAGTTCTTC | CASSQQAGEQFF
14 | NA | NA | TRBJ1-1 | TRBV5-5 | TGTGCCAGCAGCTTGTTTCAGGGGTTAAGGGAAGCTTTCTTT | CASSLFQGLREAFF
14 | few | TRBD1 | TRBJ2-7 | TRBV6-5 | TGTGCCAGCAGCCCGACAGGGCTTTGGTACGAGCAGTACTTC | CASSPTGLWYEQYF
16 | once | TRBD2 | TRBJ2-3 | TRBV10-3 | TGTGCCATCAGTTCCCGGACTAGCCCCGACACAGATACGCAGTATTTT | CAISSRTSPDTDTQYF
17 | NA | TRBD1 | TRBJ1-3 | TRBV19 | TGTGCCAGTAGTAGGACAGGGTCCTGGCGCTCTGGAAACACCATATATTTT | CASSRTGSWRSGNTIYF
17 | NA | NA | TRBJ2-1 | TRBV24-1 | TGTGCCACCAGTGATTTGCGGGGTAAGAGCTCCTACAATGAGCAGTTCTTC | CATSDLRGKSSYNEQFF
13 | NA | NA | TRBJ2-3 | TRBV7-3 | TGTGCCAGCAGCTTACTGGGGCCAGATACGCAGTATTTT | CASSLLGPDTQYF
16 | NA | TRBD1 | TRBJ1-2 | TRBV3-1/TRBV3-2 | TGTGCCAGCAGCCTCCGAATTTTGGACAGGGGCCATGGCTACACCTTC | CASSLRILDRGHGYTF
17 | NA | TRBD2 | TRBJ2-5 | TRBV7-3 | TGTGCCAGCAGCTTAACGGGTTTAGGACTAGCGGGAGAGACCCAGTACTTC | CASSLTGLGLAGETQYF
17 | NA | NA | TRBJ2-7 | TRBV21-1 | TGTGCCAGCAGCACCGAAGTAGGGGACTATCGATTCTACGAGCAGTACTTC | CASSTEVGDYRFYEQYF
15 | NA | TRBD1 | TRBJ1-1 | TRBV6-5 | TGTGCCAGCAGTCCAATGACAGGGGGATCCACTGAAGCTTTCTTT | CASSPMTGGSTEAFF
16 | NA | TRBD1 | TRBJ1-6 | TRBV15 | TGTGCCACCAGCGGCCCAGGGGGGACAGGGATTTCACCCCTCCACTTT | CATSGPGGTGISPLHF
19 | NA | NA | TRBJ2-7 | TRBV15 | TGTGCCACCAGCAGAGTGGGTCAGGGAGGTCTAGCTACGGTATACGAGCAGTACTTC | CATSRVGQGGLATVYEQYF
14 | once | TRBD1 | TRBJ2-4 | TRBV7-3 | TGTGCCAGCAGCGAACGGACAGGCAGAGGCATTCAGTACTTC | CASSERTGRGIQYF